Each of the 6 T cell receptor beta chains below was sequenced from the same sample in a study of cytomegalovirus exposure and HLA in healthy donors. 60 Vbeta and 13 Jbeta primers were used in PCR. Here immunoSEQ multiplex PCR was the method, and the copy in TCRdb shows in-frame clones only, minus some. The profile shows 110,000 or so clones, approximately 76% of them singletons. The sequenced sample was PBMCs. These receptors came from a man aged 45-65 years in good health and CMV-seropositive.

The chain carries TRBV18 and TRBJ1-2; 7 nucleotides match TRBD1. V was clipped by 1 base and J by 6 bases; unmatched bases: 5. The germline CDR1 and CDR2 sequences are KGHSH and LQKENI. The CDR3 is made up of 14 amino acids. In DNA form, the CDR3 reads TGTGCCAGCTCACCACAGGGGGCGAGTAATGGCTACACCTTC. As protein: CASSPQGASNGYTF. The full variable domain, completed using reference TRBV18 and TRBJ1-2, is NAGVMQNPRHLVRRRGQEARLRCSPMKGHSHVYWYRQLPEEGLKFMVYLQKENIIDESGMPKERFSAEFPKEGPSILRIQQVVRGDSAAYFCASSPQGASNGYTFGSGTRLTVV.

The chain employs TRBV2 and TRBJ1-4; 7 positions agree with TRBD1. CDR3 length: 14 residues. Unmatched junction bases numbered 14, after V lost 6 bases and J lost 13 bases. CDR1 SNHLY and CDR2 FYNNEI come from the germline V gene. CDR3 in DNA: TGTGCCAGCAGCCTAGGACAGGAGATAGGTCGACTGTTTTTT. It specifies CASSLGQEIGRLFF.

The chain employs TRBV19 and TRBJ2-3, with TRBD1 identical over 10 bases. CDR1 LNHDA and CDR2 SQIVND come from the germline V gene (reference sequence). The V gene end was trimmed by 4 bases and the J gene end by 3 bases; junction bases not matched to a gene: 1. CDR3 length: 14 residues. This CDR3 reads CASSKGQGTDTQYF. CDR3 bases: TGTGCCAGTAGTAAGGGACAGGGGACAGATACGCAGTATTTT.

V and J are TRBV5-4 and TRBJ1-1; D is unclear. This CDR3 is built from 14 residues. Per germline, CDR1 SGHNT and CDR2 YYREEE (reference sequence). V lost 2 bases to trimming and J lost 2 bases, with 10 bases between them. This CDR3 reads CASSFWAANTEAFF. CDR3 DNA sequence: TGTGCCAGCAGCTTCTGGGCAGCAAACACTGAAGCTTTCTTT.

The V and J genes are TRBV5-1 and TRBJ2-5; perhaps TRBD2 as D (7 bases). This CDR3 has 15 residues. CDR1 is SGHRS, CDR2 YFSETQ, per germline. V was trimmed by 0 bases and J by 5 bases, leaving 14 bases between them. The CDR3 loop reads CASSLGGGAKETQYF. The CDR3 DNA follows: TGCGCCAGCAGCTTGGGTGGGGGGGCCAAGGAGACCCAGTACTTC.

The chain recombines TRBV6-5 with TRBJ1-2; 7 bases align to TRBD1. This CDR3 region has 14 residues. Trimming at V came to 6 bases and at J to 4 bases, leaving 8 bases not matched to a gene. Germline CDR1 and CDR2: MNHEY and SVGAGI. The chain's CDR3 is CASSSGQQTYGYTF. In nucleotides, the CDR3 is TGTGCCAGCAGCTCGGGACAGCAAACCTATGGCTACACCTTC.